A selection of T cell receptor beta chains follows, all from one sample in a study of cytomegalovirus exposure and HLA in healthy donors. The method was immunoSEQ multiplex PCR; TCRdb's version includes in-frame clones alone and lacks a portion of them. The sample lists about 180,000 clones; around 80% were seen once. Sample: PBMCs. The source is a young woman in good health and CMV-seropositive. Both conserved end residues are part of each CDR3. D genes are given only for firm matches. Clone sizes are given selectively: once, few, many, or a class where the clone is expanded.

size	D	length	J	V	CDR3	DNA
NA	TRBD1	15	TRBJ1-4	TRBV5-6	CASSLGTGLGEKLFF	TGTGCCAGCAGCCTGGGGACAGGGCTCGGTGAAAAACTGTTTTTT
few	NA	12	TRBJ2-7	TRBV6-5	CASSYSVDEQYF	TGTGCCAGCAGTTATTCTGTCGACGAGCAGTACTTC
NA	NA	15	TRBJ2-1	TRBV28	CASSIVGGQGNEQFF	TGTGCCAGCAGTATCGTGGGGGGGCAGGGGAATGAGCAGTTCTTC
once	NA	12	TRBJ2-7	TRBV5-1	CASSFDRYEQYF	TGCGCCAGCAGCTTTGACAGGTACGAGCAGTACTTC
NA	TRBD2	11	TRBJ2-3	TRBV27	CASRLGTSTFF	TGTGCCAGCAGATTGGGGACTAGCACTTTTTTT
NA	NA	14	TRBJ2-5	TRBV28	CASSPPEGGETQYF	TGTGCCAGCAGCCCCCCGGAGGGTGGGGAGACCCAGTACTTC
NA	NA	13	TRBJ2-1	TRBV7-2	CASSLVGWNEQFF	TGTGCCAGCAGCTTAGTCGGTTGGAATGAGCAGTTCTTC
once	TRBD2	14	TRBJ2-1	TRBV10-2	CASTDPGGAIEQFF	TGCGCCAGCACCGACCCCGGGGGGGCCATTGAGCAGTTCTTC
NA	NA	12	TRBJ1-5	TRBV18	CASSPPREPQHF	TGTGCCAGCTCACCACCGCGGGAGCCCCAGCATTTT
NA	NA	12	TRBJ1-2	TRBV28	CASSLGQYGYTF	TGTGCCAGCAGTTTAGGACAGTATGGCTACACCTTC
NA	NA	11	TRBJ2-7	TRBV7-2	CASSFAYEQYF	TGTGCCAGCAGTTTCGCCTACGAGCAGTACTTC
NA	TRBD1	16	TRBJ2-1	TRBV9	CASSPLGTVTYNEQFF	TGTGCCAGCAGCCCCCTCGGGACAGTAACCTACAATGAGCAGTTCTTC
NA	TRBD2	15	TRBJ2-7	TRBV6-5	CASSYGTSGGDEQYF	TGTGCCAGCAGTTACGGGACTAGTGGGGGGGACGAGCAGTACTTC
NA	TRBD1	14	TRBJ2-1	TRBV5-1	CASSLGQGNNEQFF	TGCGCCAGCAGCTTGGGACAGGGAAACAATGAGCAGTTCTTC
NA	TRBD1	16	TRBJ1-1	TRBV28	CASSSRQGYGNTEAFF	TGTGCCAGCAGTTCCAGACAGGGGTACGGGAACACTGAAGCTTTCTTT
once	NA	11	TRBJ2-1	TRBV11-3	CASSAPGEQFF	TGTGCCAGCAGCGCCCCGGGGGAGCAGTTCTTC
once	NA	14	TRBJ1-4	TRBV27	CASRIRGFDEKLFF	TGTGCCAGCAGAATTCGGGGTTTTGATGAAAAACTGTTTTTT
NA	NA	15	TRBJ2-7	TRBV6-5	CASSPVYRSSREQYF	TGTGCCAGCAGTCCTGTTTATCGTAGTAGTCGCGAGCAGTACTTC
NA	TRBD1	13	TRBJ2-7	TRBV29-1	CSVRTGGGYEQYF	TGCAGCGTAAGGACAGGTGGAGGCTACGAGCAGTACTTC